The 4 T cell receptor beta chains listed next were all sequenced from one sample in a study of blood T cell repertoires in COVID-19 (TCRdb year 2020). Library creation used the immunoSEQ multiplex PCR assay. TCRdb retrieved this table from immuneACCESS and kept in-frame rearrangements only. Not all clones are present; in checked studies, unresolved V genes account for under half, and no reason is known for the remainder. In all, the sample holds some 180,000 clones, and 75% to 85% of those were seen once. The ten largest clones represent approximately 6.9% of the sample. Sequencing was done on a sample of peripheral blood. The receptors were gathered from a man in his 60s with acute or convalescent COVID-19.

Only a few counts were recorded for this clone. The J gene is TRBJ2-1, the V gene TRBV24-1; 10 bases are shared with TRBD2. The V segment lost 4 bases and the J segment 1 base; nucleotides outside the gene matches: 3. The CDR3 has 16 residues. Germline V CDR1 and CDR2: KGHDR, SFDVKD. The CDR3 sequence is CATSDRTSGSYNEQFF. DNA of the CDR3: TGTGCCACCAGTGACCGGACTAGCGGTTCCTACAATGAGCAGTTCTTC.

The chain couples TRBV19 to TRBJ1-5; D uncertain. Germline V CDR1 and CDR2: LNHDA, SQIVND (reference sequence). Between the trimmed V and J ends, which lost 5 bases and 0 bases, there was a span of 8 bases. This CDR3 has 14 residues. CDR3 protein: CASSGEGSNQPQHF. For the CDR3, the DNA is TGTGCCAGTAGTGGTGAGGGTAGCAATCAGCCCCAGCATTTT.

The chain recombines TRBV18 with TRBJ1-1; 11 bases map to TRBD1. Germline values: CDR1 KGHSH, CDR2 LQKENI. J lost 4 bases, V lost 1 base, and 2 bases had no gene match. The CDR3 has 15 residues. The CDR3 DNA sequence: TGTGCCAGCTCACCACTGGACAGGGGGCTCACTGAAGCTTTCTTT. It is translated as CASSPLDRGLTEAFF.

This chain connects TRBV3-1 (or the pseudogene TRBV3-2) to TRBJ2-3, with 12 bases that match TRBD2. CDR1 LGHDT and CDR2 YNNKEL come from the germline V gene (reference sequence). The J segment lost 5 bases and the V segment lost 4 bases, leaving 13 bases of the junction unmatched. CDR3 length: 18 residues. CDR3: CASSRTGTSGYYKDTQYF. The CDR3 DNA reads as TGTGCCAGCAGCCGTACTGGGACTAGCGGGTACTACAAAGATACGCAGTATTTT.